This T cell receptor beta chain was captured by sequencing in a study of cytomegalovirus exposure and HLA in healthy donors. A remark on this clone: As yet, its antigen is unknown.

The germline V gene has CDR1 WSHSY and CDR2 SAAADI. Trimming pared 4 bases from V and 3 bases from J, leaving 9 bases between. This CDR3 is built from 13 residues. A multiplex PCR was run with 60 Vbeta primers and 13 Jbeta primers. Data came from immunoSEQ multiplex PCR; TCRdb stores just in-frame clones and leaves some out. The sample contains approximately 67,000 clones, 68% of which appear only once. Whole-study findings and limits: Accurate prediction of most subjects' HLA-A and HLA-B alleles from TCR beta sequences was reported.

The source of this sequence is a woman aged 30 to 39 in good health and CMV-seronegative. The chain joins TRBV10-2 to TRBJ2-5, with D possibly TRBD1 on 6 matching bases. Sequences were obtained from PBMCs. Here the CDR3 reads CASSVRGKETQYF. DNA of the CDR3: TGCGCCAGCAGTGTCAGGGGAAAAGAGACCCAGTACTTC.